Listed here are 27 T cell receptor beta chains from one sample, sequenced in a study of blood T cell repertoires in COVID-19. Here immunoSEQ multiplex PCR was the method, and the copy in TCRdb shows in-frame clones only, minus some. Among about 140,000 clones, more than 75% were seen once, and the ten largest hold under 7%. The sequenced sample consisted of peripheral blood. The receptor set was obtained from a human donor in a cohort sampled during active COVID-19.

For this clone: Because the CDR3's place on the DNA is in doubt, the DNA is left out and the CDR3 is given as listed by TCRdb. The genes are TRBV6-5 and TRBJ1-1; TRBD1 is taken as the D call from the table, unchecked against the DNA. The CDR3 totals 14 residues, both ends included. Germline CDR1 reads MNHEY; CDR2 reads SVGAGI. The CDR3 reads CASILDRGINEAFF.

The V gene is TRBV28, the J gene TRBJ1-6, with D perhaps matching TRBD1 (5 bases). From germline, CDR1 is MDHEN and CDR2 SYDVKM. V was clipped by 1 base and J by 9 bases, with 10 bases between them. This CDR3 has 14 residues. CDR3 in amino acids: CASSLSGATSPLHF. The CDR3 coding sequence is TGTGCCAGCAGTTTATCTGGGGCAACTTCACCCCTCCACTTT.

The genes are TRBV7-9 and TRBJ1-1; 7 positions agree with TRBD1. The V gene's germline CDR1 is SEHNR and CDR2 FQNEAQ (reference sequence). This CDR3 has 16 residues. V lost 5 bases to trimming and J lost 1 base; unmatched junction nucleotides: 10. CDR3 sequence (DNA): TGTGCCAGCAGCGCGGGACAGCCAGCGGCGAACACTGAAGCTTTCTTT. This sequence encodes CASSAGQPAANTEAFF.

This chain uses TRBV4-1 with TRBJ1-4, with 9 bases aligning to TRBD1. The CDR3 loop spans 16 amino acids. V trimming: 1 base; J trimming: 3 bases; junction bases outside the gene matches: 3. CDR1 and CDR2 (germline): MGHRA, YSYEKL. The CDR3 loop is CASSQVQGAANEKLFF. In DNA, the CDR3 is TGCGCCAGCAGCCAAGTACAGGGGGCCGCTAATGAAAAACTGTTTTTT.

Here the CDR3 DNA reads TGCGCCAGCACCCCGGGAGAGGTCAAAAACATTCAGTACTTC. Encoded protein: CASTPGEVKNIQYF. V and J are TRBV5-1 and TRBJ2-4; maybe TRBD2 (6 bases). The CDR3 loop spans 14 amino acids. Trimming removed 6 bases from V and 3 bases from J, with 13 bases in between. Germline loops: CDR1 SGHRS, CDR2 YFSETQ.

The chain recombines TRBV28 with TRBJ2-7, with D possibly matching TRBD1 (6 bases). The V end was cut by 3 bases, the J end by 4 bases, with 13 bases between. This CDR3 spans 14 amino acids. The germline gives CDR1 MDHEN, CDR2 SYDVKM. CDR3 region: CASSFAAGVYEQYF. DNA for the CDR3: TGTGCCAGCAGTTTCGCGGCAGGGGTTTACGAGCAGTACTTC.

The chain has TRBV5-4 and TRBJ1-3; the match to TRBD1 covers 9 bases. From germline, CDR1 is SGHNT and CDR2 YYREEE (reference sequence). The length of the CDR3 is 18 residues. V dropped 3 bases and J dropped 2; count of bases not matched to a gene: 12. CDR3 sequence (DNA): TGTGCCAGCAGCTACGACTCGACAGGGGGATTTGCTGGAAACACCATATATTTT. Translated, it gives CASSYDSTGGFAGNTIYF.

This rearrangement joins TRBV29-1 to TRBJ2-5, with 7 bases fitting TRBD1. Germline V gene data show CDR1 as SQVTM and CDR2 as ANQGSEA. The V and J ends lost 2 bases and 4 bases, in that order; junction bases with no gene match: 4. The CDR3 extends over 13 amino acids. Written as DNA, the CDR3 is TGCAGCGTTGAAAAGGGGGCGGGAGAGACCCAGTACTTC. Translating it yields CSVEKGAGETQYF.

The genes are TRBV2 and TRBJ1-5, with TRBD1 matching 7 bases. This CDR3 contains 14 residues. Germline V lookup: CDR1 SNHLY, CDR2 FYNNEI. J lost 7 bases, V lost 7 bases, and 10 bases had no gene match. CDR3 sequence: CASTEGTEKQPQHF. The CDR3 DNA is TGTGCCAGCACCGAAGGGACAGAAAAACAGCCCCAGCATTTT.

The chain combines TRBV20-1 with TRBJ1-2; a weak D match, TRBD1 (6 bases). Germline CDR1 reads DFQATT; CDR2 reads SNEGSKA (reference sequence). V was shortened by 3 bases and J by 8 bases, with 16 bases between the two germline ends. The CDR3 has 13 residues. The CDR3 DNA reads as TGCAGTGCTAGTATAGGGGGGGTCCGAGGCTACACCTTC. Encoded protein: CSASIGGVRGYTF.

This rearrangement joins TRBV11-3 to TRBJ2-3; 10 nucleotides align to TRBD2. CDR3 length: 18 amino acids. CDR1 is SGHNT and CDR2 is YENEEA in the germline V gene. Germline trimming cut 1 base from V and 1 base from J; bases unmatched to any gene: 8. As DNA, the CDR3 is TGTGCCAGCAGCTTAGGTGAAGTAGCGGGGGGACGCACAGATACGCAGTATTTT. Protein product: CASSLGEVAGGRTDTQYF.

The rearrangement joins TRBV28 to TRBJ2-2; TRBD1 is a possible D gene (5 bases). CDR1 is MDHEN, CDR2 SYDVKM, per germline. The CDR3 is 14 amino acids. The ends were cut back, 10 bases at V and 6 bases at J, with 18 bases in the middle. DNA of the CDR3: TGTGCCACCCTGGGCCAACAAGGGGCCGGGGAGCTGTTTTTT. It yields the protein CATLGQQGAGELFF.

The rearrangement joins TRBV6-1 to TRBJ2-7; D unresolved. CDR1 MNHNS and CDR2 SASEGT come from the germline V gene. V was trimmed by 2 bases and J by 0 bases, leaving 8 bases between them. The CDR3 is 14 amino acids. CDR3 protein: CASSELSYSYEQYF. The CDR3 DNA reads as TGTGCCAGCAGTGAACTGTCCTACTCCTACGAGCAGTACTTC.

The chain employs TRBV7-8 and TRBJ2-2, with 14 bases lining up with TRBD2. The CDR3 spans 15 residues. Trimming removed 6 bases from V and 4 bases from J; junction bases left unmatched: 1. CDR1 and CDR2 from the germline V gene are SGHVS and FQNEAQ. The CDR3: CASRTSGGATGELFF. CDR3 DNA sequence: TGTGCCAGCAGGACTAGCGGGGGGGCCACCGGGGAGCTGTTTTTT.

This chain joins TRBV19 and TRBJ1-5, with TRBD1 matching 7 bases. The CDR3 is made up of 21 amino acids. Germline CDR1 is LNHDA and CDR2 is SQIVND (reference sequence). After removal of 5 bases from V and 0 bases from J, the junction contained 22 bases not matched to a gene. The CDR3 nucleotides are TGTGCCAGTAGTCTCGAAGGGAAACTCAGGGGGATCACCTATAGCAATCAGCCCCAGCATTTT. Translated, it gives CASSLEGKLRGITYSNQPQHF.

The chain recombines TRBV2 with TRBJ2-1, with a tentative D call TRBD2 (5 bases). Trimming cost V 5 bases and J 7 bases, with 12 bases left between them. Germline CDR1 reads SNHLY; CDR2 reads FYNNEI. The CDR3 is made up of 13 amino acids. CDR3 sequence: CASSPLRGNEQFF. CDR3 nucleotides: TGTGCCAGCAGTCCCCTGCGCGGGAATGAGCAGTTCTTC.

The chain has TRBV4-2 and TRBJ1-5; 7 bases are a match to TRBD1. Germline CDR1 and CDR2: LGHNA and YNFKEQ. CDR3 size: 18 residues. V gave up 0 bases and J gave up 4 bases; unmatched junction bases: 12. DNA for the CDR3: TGTGCCAGCAGCCAAGATCGCCAGACCGGGACAGCTAATCAGCCCCAGCATTTT. Its translation is CASSQDRQTGTANQPQHF.

The chain carries TRBV5-8 and TRBJ2-1; D is ambiguous. The CDR3 is made up of 11 amino acids. Germline CDR1 is SGHTS and CDR2 is YDEGEE. V lost 5 bases to trimming and J lost 8 bases, with 8 bases between them. CDR3 DNA sequence: TGTGCCAGCAGTAGTTTCCATGAGCAGTTCTTC. As protein: CASSSFHEQFF. The full variable domain, completed using reference TRBV5-8 and TRBJ2-1, is EAGVTQSPTHLIKTRGQQATLRCSPISGHTSVYWYQQALGLGLQFLLWYDEGEERNRGNFPPRFSGRQFPNYSSELNVNALELEDSALYLCASSSFHEQFFGPGTRLTVL.

In DNA, the CDR3 is TGCGCCAGCAGCCTACAGACCTCTGGGGCCAACGTCCTGACTTTC. Protein sequence: CASSLQTSGANVLTF. The chain employs TRBV5-1 and TRBJ2-6; D not certain. This CDR3 has 15 amino acids. CDR1 is SGHRS and CDR2 is YFSETQ in the germline V gene. V lost 4 bases to trimming and J lost 0 bases, with 8 bases between them.

The table lists this clone with many counts. The V call is TRBV6-1, the J call TRBJ2-3; 9 nucleotides line up with TRBD1. The germline CDR1 and CDR2 sequences are MNHNS and SASEGT. J gave up 3 bases and V 1 base, and 5 bases lay outside the gene matches. The CDR3 spans 16 residues. The DNA for the CDR3 is TGTGCCAGCAGTGAAGAGGCCGGGACAGGGACAGATACGCAGTATTTT. This sequence encodes CASSEEAGTGTDTQYF.

CDR3 DNA: TGTGCCAGCTCACCGGGGACTAGCGGGGGGGCCAACGAGCAGTACTTC. Protein sequence: CASSPGTSGGANEQYF. J is TRBJ2-7 and V is TRBV18; TRBD2 aligns across 16 bases. This CDR3 spans 16 amino acids. Losses at the gene ends were 3 bases for V and 5 bases for J; bases not matched to a gene: 4. Per germline, CDR1 KGHSH and CDR2 LQKENI.

The V and J genes are TRBV10-3 and TRBJ2-1; 9 bases match TRBD1. The CDR3 spans 17 residues. The V segment lost 3 bases and the J segment 8 bases; nucleotides outside the gene matches: 14. CDR1 ENHRY and CDR2 SYGVKD come from the germline V gene. Written as DNA, the CDR3 is TGTGCCATCAGTGATGAGGCCCAGACAGGGGGGCTGGATGAGCAGTTCTTC. Residues: CAISDEAQTGGLDEQFF.

The chain uses TRBV9 and TRBJ2-1; 10 bases match TRBD2. This CDR3 has 15 amino acids. Trimming cost V 2 bases and J 7 bases; bases outside gene matches: 6. Germline V gene data show CDR1 as SGDLS and CDR2 as YYNGEE. The CDR3 sequence: CASSVSGGAKNEQFF. The CDR3 DNA sequence: TGTGCCAGCAGCGTGAGCGGGGGGGCTAAGAATGAGCAGTTCTTC.

This chain joins TRBV12-3 or TRBV12-4 and TRBJ2-5, with D possibly TRBD1 on 6 matching bases. V gave up 6 bases and J gave up 2 bases, with 10 bases separating them. This CDR3 contains 13 residues. The CDR3 coding sequence is TGTGCCAGCAGGGGCGGACAGCAAGAGACCCAGTACTTC. Translation: CASRGGQQETQYF.

The sample holds one count of this clone. The rearrangement uses TRBV28 and TRBJ1-2; D is possibly TRBD1 (5 bases). This CDR3 contains 14 residues. Germline loops: CDR1 MDHEN, CDR2 SYDVKM. Trimming took 6 bases from V and 6 from J, leaving 17 bases between them. CDR3 sequence: CASRTPYRSDGYTF. CDR3 nucleotides: TGTGCCAGCAGGACTCCCTACAGGTCCGATGGCTACACCTTC.

This chain uses TRBV6-5 with TRBJ1-2; D remains ambiguous. The germline V gene has CDR1 MNHEY and CDR2 SVGAGI. This CDR3 spans 11 amino acids. V gave up 11 bases and J gave up 0 bases, with 7 bases separating them. The CDR3 region is CAVYSNYGYTF. The CDR3 nucleotides read TGTGCCGTTTACTCTAACTATGGCTACACCTTC.

This clone was observed a few times. This chain uses TRBV6-5 with TRBJ1-5; a weak D match, TRBD1 (6 bases). Germline assignment: CDR1 MNHEY and CDR2 SVGAGI. Trimming took 7 bases from V and 1 from J, leaving 14 bases between them. The CDR3 has 15 amino acids. The CDR3 region is CASIRGAGSNQPQHF. CDR3 nucleotide sequence: TGTGCCAGCATACGGGGGGCAGGGAGCAATCAGCCCCAGCATTTT.